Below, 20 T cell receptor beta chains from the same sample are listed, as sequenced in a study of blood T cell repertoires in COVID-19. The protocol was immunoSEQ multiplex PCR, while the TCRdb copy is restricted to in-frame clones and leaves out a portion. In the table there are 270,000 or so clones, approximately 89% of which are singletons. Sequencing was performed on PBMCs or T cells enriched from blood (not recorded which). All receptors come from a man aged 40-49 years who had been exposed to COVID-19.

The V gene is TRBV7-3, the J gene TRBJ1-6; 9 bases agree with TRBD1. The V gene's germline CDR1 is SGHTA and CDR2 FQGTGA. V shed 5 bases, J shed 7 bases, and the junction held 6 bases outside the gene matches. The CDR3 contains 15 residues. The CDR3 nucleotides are TGTGCCAGCAGCCCTCTGGACAGGGGCAATTCACCCCTCCACTTT. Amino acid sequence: CASSPLDRGNSPLHF.

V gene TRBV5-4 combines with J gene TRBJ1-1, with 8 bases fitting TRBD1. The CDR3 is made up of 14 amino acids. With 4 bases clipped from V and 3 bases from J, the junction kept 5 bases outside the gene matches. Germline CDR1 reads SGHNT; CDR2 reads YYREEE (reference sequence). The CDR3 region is CASSRDRWDTEAFF. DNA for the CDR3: TGTGCCAGCAGCCGGGACAGGTGGGACACTGAAGCTTTCTTT.

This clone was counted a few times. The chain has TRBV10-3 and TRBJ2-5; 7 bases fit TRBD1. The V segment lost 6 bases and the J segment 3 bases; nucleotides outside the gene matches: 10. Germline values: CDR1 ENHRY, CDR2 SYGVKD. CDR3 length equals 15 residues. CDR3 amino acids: CAISSTSTGEETQYF. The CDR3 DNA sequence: TGTGCCATCAGCTCCACGAGCACAGGGGAAGAGACCCAGTACTTC.

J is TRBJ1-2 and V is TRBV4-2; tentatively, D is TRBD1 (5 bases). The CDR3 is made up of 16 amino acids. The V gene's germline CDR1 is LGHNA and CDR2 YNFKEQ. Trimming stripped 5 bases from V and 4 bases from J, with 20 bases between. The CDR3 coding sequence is TGTGCCAGCAGCGGAGGATTAGTGGGGGAGGGCTATGGCTACACCTTC. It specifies CASSGGLVGEGYGYTF.

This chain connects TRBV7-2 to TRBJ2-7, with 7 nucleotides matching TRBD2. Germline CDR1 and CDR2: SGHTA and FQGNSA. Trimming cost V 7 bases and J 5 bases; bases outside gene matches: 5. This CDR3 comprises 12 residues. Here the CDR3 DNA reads TGTGCCAGCACCATGGGGGGGAACGAGCAGTACTTC. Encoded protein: CASTMGGNEQYF.

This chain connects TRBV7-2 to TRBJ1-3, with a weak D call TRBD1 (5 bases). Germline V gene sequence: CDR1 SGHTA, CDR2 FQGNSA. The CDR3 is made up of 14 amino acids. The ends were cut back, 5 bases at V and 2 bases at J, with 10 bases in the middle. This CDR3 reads CASSLWTPGNTIYF. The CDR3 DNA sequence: TGTGCCAGCAGCCTGTGGACACCTGGAAACACCATATATTTT. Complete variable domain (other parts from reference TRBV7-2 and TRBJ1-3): GAGVSQSPSNKVTEKGKDVELRCDPISGHTALYWYRQSLGQGLEFLIYFQGNSAPDKSGLPSDRFSAERTGGSVSTLTIQRTQQEDSAVYLCASSLWTPGNTIYFGEGSWLTVV.

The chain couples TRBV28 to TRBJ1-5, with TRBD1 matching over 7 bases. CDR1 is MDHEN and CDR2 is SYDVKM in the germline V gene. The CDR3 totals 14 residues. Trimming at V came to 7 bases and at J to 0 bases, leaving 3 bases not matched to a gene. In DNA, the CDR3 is TGTGCCAGCAAGACAGGGACTAGCAATCAGCCCCAGCATTTT. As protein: CASKTGTSNQPQHF.

The CDR3 spells CASSWTFGELFF. Here the CDR3 DNA reads TGTGCCAGCAGTTGGACTTTCGGGGAGCTGTTTTTT. The chain employs TRBV12-3 or TRBV12-4 and TRBJ2-2; possibly TRBD2 for D (5 bases). V lost 4 bases, J lost 7 bases, and 7 bases lay in between. The CDR3 length is 12 residues.

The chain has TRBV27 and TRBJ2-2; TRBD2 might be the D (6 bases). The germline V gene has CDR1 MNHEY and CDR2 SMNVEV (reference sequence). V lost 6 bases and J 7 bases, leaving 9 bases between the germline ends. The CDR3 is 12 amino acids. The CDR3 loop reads CASRGLGGELFF. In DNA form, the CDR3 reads TGTGCCAGCAGGGGACTGGGCGGGGAGCTGTTTTTT.

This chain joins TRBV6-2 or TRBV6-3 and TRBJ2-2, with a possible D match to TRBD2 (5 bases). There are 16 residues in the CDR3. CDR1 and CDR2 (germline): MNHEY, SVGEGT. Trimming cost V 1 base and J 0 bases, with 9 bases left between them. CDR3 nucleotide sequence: TGTGCCAGCAGTTACTTGGGCGGGCCGAACACCGGGGAGCTGTTTTTT. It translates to CASSYLGGPNTGELFF.

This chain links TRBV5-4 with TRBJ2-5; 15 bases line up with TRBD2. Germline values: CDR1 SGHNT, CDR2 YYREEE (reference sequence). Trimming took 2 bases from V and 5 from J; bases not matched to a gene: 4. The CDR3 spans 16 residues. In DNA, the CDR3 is TGTGCCAGCAGCTTACGGACTAGCGGGAGGGGGGAGACCCAGTACTTC. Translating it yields CASSLRTSGRGETQYF.

Here the CDR3 reads CAWNRGTEAFF. CDR3 nucleotide sequence: TGTGCCTGGAACAGGGGTACTGAAGCTTTCTTT. The rearrangement links TRBV30 to TRBJ1-1, with 7 bases lining up with TRBD1. The length of the CDR3 is 11 residues. Trimming cost V 4 bases and J 5 bases; bases outside gene matches: 1. The germline gives CDR1 GTSNPN, CDR2 SVGIG (reference sequence).

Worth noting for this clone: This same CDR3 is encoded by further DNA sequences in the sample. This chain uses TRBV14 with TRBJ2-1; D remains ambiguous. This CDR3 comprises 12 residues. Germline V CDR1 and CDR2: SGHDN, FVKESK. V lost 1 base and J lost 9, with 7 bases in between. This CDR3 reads CASSQVSGEQFF. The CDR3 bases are TGTGCCAGCAGCCAAGTCTCGGGTGAGCAGTTCTTC. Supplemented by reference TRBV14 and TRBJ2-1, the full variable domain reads EAGVTQFPSHSVIEKGQTVTLRCDPISGHDNLYWYRRVMGKEIKFLLHFVKESKQDESGMPNNRFLAERTGGTYSTLKVQPAELEDSGVYFCASSQVSGEQFFGPGTRLTVL.

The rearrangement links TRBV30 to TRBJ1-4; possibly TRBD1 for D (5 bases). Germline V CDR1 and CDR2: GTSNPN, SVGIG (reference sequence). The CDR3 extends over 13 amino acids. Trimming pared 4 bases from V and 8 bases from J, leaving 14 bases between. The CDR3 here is CAWTIGVAEKLFF. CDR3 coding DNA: TGTGCCTGGACGATAGGGGTGGCGGAAAAACTGTTTTTT.

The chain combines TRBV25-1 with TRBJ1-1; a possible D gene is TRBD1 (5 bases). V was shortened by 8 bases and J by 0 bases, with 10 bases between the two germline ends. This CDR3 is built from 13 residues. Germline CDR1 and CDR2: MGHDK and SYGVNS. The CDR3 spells CASLDTLNTEAFF. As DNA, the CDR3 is TGTGCCAGCTTGGACACCTTGAACACTGAAGCTTTCTTT.

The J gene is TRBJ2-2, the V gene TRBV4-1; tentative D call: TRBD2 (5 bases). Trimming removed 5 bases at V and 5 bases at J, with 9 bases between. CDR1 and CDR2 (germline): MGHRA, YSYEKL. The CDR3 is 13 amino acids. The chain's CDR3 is CASSGERTGELFF. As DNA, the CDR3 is TGCGCCAGCAGCGGGGAGCGTACCGGGGAGCTGTTTTTT.

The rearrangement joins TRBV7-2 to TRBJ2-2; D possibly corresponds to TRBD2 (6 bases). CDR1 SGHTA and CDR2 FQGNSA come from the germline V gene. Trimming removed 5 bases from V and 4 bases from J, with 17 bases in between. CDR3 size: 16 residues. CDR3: CASSVSRGLPTGELFF. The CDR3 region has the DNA TGTGCCAGCAGCGTGTCGAGGGGACTCCCCACCGGGGAGCTGTTTTTT.

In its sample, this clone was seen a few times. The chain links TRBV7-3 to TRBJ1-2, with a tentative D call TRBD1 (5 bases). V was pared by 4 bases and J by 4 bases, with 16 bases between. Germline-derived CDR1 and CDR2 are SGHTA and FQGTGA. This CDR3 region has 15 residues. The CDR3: CASSSRQSPGYGYTF. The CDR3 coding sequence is TGTGCCAGCAGCTCGAGACAGAGTCCTGGCTATGGCTACACCTTC.

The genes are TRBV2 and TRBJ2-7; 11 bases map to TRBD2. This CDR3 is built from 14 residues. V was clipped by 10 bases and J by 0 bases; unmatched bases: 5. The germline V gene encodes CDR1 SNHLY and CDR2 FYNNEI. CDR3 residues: CATRGLAASYEQYF. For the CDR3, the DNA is TGTGCCACCAGGGGACTAGCGGCCTCCTACGAGCAGTACTTC. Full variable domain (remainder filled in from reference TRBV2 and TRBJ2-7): EPEVTQTPSHQVTQMGQEVILRCVPISNHLYFYWYRQILGQKVEFLVSFYNNEISEKSEIFDDQFSVERPDGSNFTLKIRSTKLEDSAMYFCATRGLAASYEQYFGPGTRLTVT.

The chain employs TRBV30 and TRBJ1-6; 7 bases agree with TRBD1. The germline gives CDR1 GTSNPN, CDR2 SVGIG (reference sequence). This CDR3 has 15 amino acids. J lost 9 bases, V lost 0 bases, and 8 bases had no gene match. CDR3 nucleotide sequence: TGTGCCTGGAGTGTACTCGGCAGGGGGAGTTCACCCCTCCACTTT. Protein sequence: CAWSVLGRGSSPLHF.